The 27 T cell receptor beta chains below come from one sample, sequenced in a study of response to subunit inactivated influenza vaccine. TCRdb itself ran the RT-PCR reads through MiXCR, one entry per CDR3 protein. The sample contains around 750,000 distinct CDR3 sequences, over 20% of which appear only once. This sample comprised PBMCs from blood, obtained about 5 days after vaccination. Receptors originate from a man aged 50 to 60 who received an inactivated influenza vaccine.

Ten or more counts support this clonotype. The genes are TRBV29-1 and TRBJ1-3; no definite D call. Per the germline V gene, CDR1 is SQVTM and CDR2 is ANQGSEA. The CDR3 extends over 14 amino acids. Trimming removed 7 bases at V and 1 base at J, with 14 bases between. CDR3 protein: CSAQHAMSGNTIYF. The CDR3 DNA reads TGCAGCGCCCAACACGCCATGTCTGGAAACACCATATATTTT. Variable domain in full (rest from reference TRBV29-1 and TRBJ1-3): SAVISQKPSRDICQRGTSLTIQCQVDSQVTMMFWYRQQPGQSLTLIATANQGSEATYESGFVIDKFPISRPNLTFSTLTVSNMSPEDSSIYLCSAQHAMSGNTIYFGEGSWLTVV.

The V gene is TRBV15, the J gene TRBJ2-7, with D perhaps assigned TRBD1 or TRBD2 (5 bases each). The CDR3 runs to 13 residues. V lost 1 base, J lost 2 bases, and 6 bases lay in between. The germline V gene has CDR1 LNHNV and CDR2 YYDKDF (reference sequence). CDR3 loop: CATSRVGPYEQYF. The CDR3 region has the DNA TGTGCCACCAGCAGAGTGGGACCCTACGAGCAGTACTTC.

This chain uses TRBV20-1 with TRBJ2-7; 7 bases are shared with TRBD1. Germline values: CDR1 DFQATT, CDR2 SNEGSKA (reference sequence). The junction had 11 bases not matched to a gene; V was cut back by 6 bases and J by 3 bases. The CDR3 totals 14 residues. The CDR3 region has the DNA TGCAGTGCGAAGAACCGGGACAGACTCTACGAGCAGTACTTC. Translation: CSAKNRDRLYEQYF.

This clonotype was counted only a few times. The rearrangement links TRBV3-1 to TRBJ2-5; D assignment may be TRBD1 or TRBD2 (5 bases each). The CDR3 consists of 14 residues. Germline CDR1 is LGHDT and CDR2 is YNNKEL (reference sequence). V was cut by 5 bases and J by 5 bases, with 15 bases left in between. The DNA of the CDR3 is TGTGCCAGCAGCTACCGGGACGGAACGGAGACCCAGTACTTC. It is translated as CASSYRDGTETQYF.

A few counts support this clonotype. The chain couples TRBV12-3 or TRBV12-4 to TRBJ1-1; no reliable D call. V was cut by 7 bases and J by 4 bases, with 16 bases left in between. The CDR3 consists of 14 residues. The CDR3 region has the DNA TGTGCCAGCATAATCGGGCCCGGAGGCACTGAAGCTTTCTTT. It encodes CASIIGPGGTEAFF.

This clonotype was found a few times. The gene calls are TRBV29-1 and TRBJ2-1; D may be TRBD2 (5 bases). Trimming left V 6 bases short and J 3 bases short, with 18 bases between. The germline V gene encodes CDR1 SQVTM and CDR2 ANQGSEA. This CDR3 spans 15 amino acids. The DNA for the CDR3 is TGCAGCGTGCAGACCGGGAAAGGGTACTACAATGAGCAGTTCTTC. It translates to CSVQTGKGYYNEQFF.

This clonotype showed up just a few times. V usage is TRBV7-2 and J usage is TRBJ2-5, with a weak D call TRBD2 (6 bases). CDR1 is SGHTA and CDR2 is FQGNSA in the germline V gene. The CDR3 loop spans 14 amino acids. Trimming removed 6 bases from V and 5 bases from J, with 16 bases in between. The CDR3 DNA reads TGTGCCAGCAGTAATACCGGCCGGGGGGAGACCCAGTACTTC. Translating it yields CASSNTGRGETQYF.

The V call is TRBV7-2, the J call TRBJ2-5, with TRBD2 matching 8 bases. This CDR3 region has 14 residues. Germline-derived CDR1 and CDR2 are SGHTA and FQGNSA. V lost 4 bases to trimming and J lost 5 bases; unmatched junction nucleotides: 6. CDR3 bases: TGTGCCAGCAGCTCCCGGGAGGGCCTGGAGACCCAGTACTTC. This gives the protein CASSSREGLETQYF.

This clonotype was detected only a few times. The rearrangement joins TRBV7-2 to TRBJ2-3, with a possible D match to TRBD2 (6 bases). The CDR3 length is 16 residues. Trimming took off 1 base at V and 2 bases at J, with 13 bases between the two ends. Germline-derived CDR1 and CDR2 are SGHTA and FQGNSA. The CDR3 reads CASSLGPGVATDTQYF. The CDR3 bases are TGTGCCAGCAGCTTAGGTCCGGGGGTAGCCACAGATACGCAGTATTTT. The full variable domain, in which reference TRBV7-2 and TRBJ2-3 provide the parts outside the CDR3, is GAGVSQSPSNKVTEKGKDVELRCDPISGHTALYWYRQSLGQGLEFLIYFQGNSAPDKSGLPSDRFSAERTGGSVSTLTIQRTQQEDSAVYLCASSLGPGVATDTQYFGPGTRLTVL.

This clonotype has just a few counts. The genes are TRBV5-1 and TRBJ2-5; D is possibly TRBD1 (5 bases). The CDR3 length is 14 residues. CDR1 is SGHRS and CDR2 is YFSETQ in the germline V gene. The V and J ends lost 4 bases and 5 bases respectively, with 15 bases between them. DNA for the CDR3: TGCGCCAGCAGCCCGGACCCAGGGATGGAGACCCAGTACTTC. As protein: CASSPDPGMETQYF.

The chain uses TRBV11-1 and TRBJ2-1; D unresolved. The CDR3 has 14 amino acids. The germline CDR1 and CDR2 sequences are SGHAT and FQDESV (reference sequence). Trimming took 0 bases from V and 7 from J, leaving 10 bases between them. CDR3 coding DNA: TGTGCCAGCAGCTTAGCCGGCCTTCCGAATGAGCAGTTCTTC. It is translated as CASSLAGLPNEQFF.

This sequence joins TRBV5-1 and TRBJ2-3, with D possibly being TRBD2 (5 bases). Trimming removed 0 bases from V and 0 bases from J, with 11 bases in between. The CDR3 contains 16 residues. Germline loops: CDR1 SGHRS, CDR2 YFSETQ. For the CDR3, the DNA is TGCGCCAGCAGCTTGGGGACTGCACCTAGCACAGATACGCAGTATTTT. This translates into CASSLGTAPSTDTQYF.

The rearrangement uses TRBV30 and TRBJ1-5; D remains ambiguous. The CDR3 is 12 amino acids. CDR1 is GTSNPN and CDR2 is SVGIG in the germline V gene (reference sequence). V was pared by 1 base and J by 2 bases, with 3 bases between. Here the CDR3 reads CAWSERNQPQHF. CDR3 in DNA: TGTGCCTGGAGTGAGCGCAATCAGCCCCAGCATTTT. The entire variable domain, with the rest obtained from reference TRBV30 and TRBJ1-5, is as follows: SQTIHQWPATLVQPVGSPLSLECTVEGTSNPNLYWYRQAAGRGLQLLFYSVGIGQISSEVPQNLSASRPQDRQFILSSKKLLLSDSGFYLCAWSERNQPQHFGDGTRLSIL.

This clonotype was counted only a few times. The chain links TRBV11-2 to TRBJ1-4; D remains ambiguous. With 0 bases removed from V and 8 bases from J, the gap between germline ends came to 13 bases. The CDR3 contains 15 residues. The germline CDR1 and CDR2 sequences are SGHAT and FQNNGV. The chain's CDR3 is CASSLEGRWWEKLFF. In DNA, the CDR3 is TGTGCCAGCAGCTTAGAAGGGCGGTGGTGGGAAAAACTGTTTTTT.

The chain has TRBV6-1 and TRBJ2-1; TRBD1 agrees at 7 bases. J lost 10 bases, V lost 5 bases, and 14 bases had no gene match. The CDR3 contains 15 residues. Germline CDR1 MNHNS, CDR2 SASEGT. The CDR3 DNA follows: TGTGCCAGCAGTCTAGGACAGGCCCCGGTCGGCGAGCAGTTCTTC. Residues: CASSLGQAPVGEQFF.

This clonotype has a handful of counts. The CDR3 DNA reads TGTGCCAGCAGACCAGGACTGACCTCTGGAAACACCATATATTTT. It is translated as CASRPGLTSGNTIYF. The chain links TRBV12-3 or TRBV12-4 to TRBJ1-3, with D unclear. The CDR3 runs 15 residues. V shed 6 bases and J shed 0 bases, with 12 bases lying between them.

CDR3 protein: CASSYQGTGRDTQYF. The CDR3 region has the DNA TGTGCCAGCAGTTACCAAGGGACGGGCCGGGATACGCAGTATTTT. This chain uses TRBV6-2 or TRBV6-3 with TRBJ2-3, with D perhaps assigned TRBD1 or TRBD2 (5 bases each). The CDR3 runs 15 residues. From germline, CDR1 is MNHEY and CDR2 SVGEGT. Between the trimmed V and J ends, which lost 2 bases and 6 bases, there was a span of 15 bases.

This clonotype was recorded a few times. The CDR3 sequence is CASSQAPGVRNEQFF. CDR3 bases: TGCGCCAGCAGCCAAGCACCGGGGGTACGGAATGAGCAGTTCTTC. This sequence joins TRBV4-1 and TRBJ2-1; tentatively, D is TRBD2 (6 bases). Trimming pared 1 base from V and 7 bases from J, leaving 14 bases between. This CDR3 is built from 15 residues. Germline CDR1 is MGHRA and CDR2 is YSYEKL.

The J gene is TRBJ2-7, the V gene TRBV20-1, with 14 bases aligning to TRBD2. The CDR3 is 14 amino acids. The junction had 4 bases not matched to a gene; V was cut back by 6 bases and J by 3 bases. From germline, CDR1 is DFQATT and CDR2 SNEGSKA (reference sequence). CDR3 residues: CSALGTSGSYEQYF. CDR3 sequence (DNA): TGCAGTGCCCTCGGGACTAGCGGGAGCTACGAGCAGTACTTC.

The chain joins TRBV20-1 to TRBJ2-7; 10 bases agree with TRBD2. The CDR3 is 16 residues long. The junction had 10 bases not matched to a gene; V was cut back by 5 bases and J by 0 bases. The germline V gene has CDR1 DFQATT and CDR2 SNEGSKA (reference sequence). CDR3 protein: CSASRSGGESSYEQYF. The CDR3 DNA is TGCAGTGCTTCACGCAGCGGGGGGGAGAGCTCCTACGAGCAGTACTTC.

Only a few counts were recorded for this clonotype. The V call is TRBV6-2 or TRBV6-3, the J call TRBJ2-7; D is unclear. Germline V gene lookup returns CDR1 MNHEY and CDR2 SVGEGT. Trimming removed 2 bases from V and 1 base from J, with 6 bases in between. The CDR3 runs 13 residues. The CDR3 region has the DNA TGTGCCAGCAGTTACACACCGTCCTACGAGCAGTACTTC. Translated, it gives CASSYTPSYEQYF.

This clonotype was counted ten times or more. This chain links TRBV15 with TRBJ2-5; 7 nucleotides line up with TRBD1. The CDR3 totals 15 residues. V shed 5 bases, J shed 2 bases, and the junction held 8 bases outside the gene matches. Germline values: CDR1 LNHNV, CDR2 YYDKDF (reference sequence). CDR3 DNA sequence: TGTGCCACCAGCTTAGATCCGGGACAGCAAGAGACCCAGTACTTC. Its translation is CATSLDPGQQETQYF.

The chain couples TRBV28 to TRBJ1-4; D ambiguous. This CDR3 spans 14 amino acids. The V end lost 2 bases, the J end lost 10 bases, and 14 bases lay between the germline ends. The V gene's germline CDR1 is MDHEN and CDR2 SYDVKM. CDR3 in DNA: TGTGCCAGCAGTTTAGGGAGGACCCGGACAAAACTGTTTTTT. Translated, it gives CASSLGRTRTKLFF.

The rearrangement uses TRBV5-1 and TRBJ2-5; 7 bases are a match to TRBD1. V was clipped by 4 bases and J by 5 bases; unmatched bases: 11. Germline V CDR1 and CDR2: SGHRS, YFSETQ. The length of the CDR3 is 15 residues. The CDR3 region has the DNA TGCGCCAGCAGCAGGCAACAGGGGTCAGGCGAGACCCAGTACTTC. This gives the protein CASSRQQGSGETQYF.

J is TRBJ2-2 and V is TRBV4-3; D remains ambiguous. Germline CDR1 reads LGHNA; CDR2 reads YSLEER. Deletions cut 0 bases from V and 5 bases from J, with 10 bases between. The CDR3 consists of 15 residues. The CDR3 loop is CASSQESAKTGELFF. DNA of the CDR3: TGCGCCAGCAGCCAAGAAAGTGCCAAAACCGGGGAGCTGTTTTTT.

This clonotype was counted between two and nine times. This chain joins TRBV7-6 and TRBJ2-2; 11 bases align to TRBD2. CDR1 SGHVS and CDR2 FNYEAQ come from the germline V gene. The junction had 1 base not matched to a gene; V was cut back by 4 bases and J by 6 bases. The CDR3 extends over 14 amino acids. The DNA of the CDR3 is TGTGCCAGCAGCTATAGCGGGGGGGCCGGGGAGCTGTTTTTT. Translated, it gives CASSYSGGAGELFF.

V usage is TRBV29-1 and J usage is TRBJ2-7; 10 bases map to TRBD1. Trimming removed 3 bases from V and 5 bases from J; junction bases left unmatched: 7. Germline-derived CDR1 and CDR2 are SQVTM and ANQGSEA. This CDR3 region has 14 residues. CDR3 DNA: TGCAGCGTTGAGGGACAGGGGAAAATGGACGAGCAGTACTTC. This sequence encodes CSVEGQGKMDEQYF.